Below, 4 T cell receptor beta chains from the same sample are listed, as sequenced in a study of cytomegalovirus exposure and HLA in healthy donors. The PCR used 60 Vbeta and 13 Jbeta primers. Sequencing used immunoSEQ multiplex PCR; TCRdb keeps in-frame clones, though not all of them. The repertoire holds 200,000 to 250,000 clones, roughly 84% seen once, with around 1.4% in the top ten. The material sequenced was PBMCs. The receptors come from a girl aged 5 to 17 in good health and CMV-seronegative.

The CDR3, as DNA: TGTGCCACCAGCAGAGACCTGACAGGGAGATCCACTGAAGCTTTCTTT. Protein sequence: CATSRDLTGRSTEAFF. The genes are TRBV15 and TRBJ1-1; 7 positions agree with TRBD1. Germline V gene data show CDR1 as LNHNV and CDR2 as YYDKDF (reference sequence). There are 16 residues in the CDR3. V shed 0 bases and J 4 bases; nucleotides not matched to a gene: 8.

The V gene is TRBV7-3, the J gene TRBJ2-1; TRBD2 agrees at 16 bases. V dropped 5 bases and J dropped 6; count of bases not matched to a gene: 7. Germline assignment: CDR1 SGHTA and CDR2 FQGTGA. The CDR3 length is 17 residues. The CDR3 DNA follows: TGTGCCAGCAGCCCAAGCGGGACTAGCGGGAGGGGCAATGAGCAGTTCTTC. It translates to CASSPSGTSGRGNEQFF.

The V call is TRBV29-1, the J call TRBJ2-7, with a tentative D call TRBD1 (6 bases). The germline V gene has CDR1 SQVTM and CDR2 ANQGSEA. The V end was cut by 6 bases, the J end by 6 bases, with 12 bases between. This CDR3 has 11 amino acids. CDR3 coding DNA: TGCAGCGTGCGAGGGGGTCGCGAGCAGTACTTC. Its protein product is CSVRGGREQYF.

This clone was observed a single time. The chain recombines TRBV9 with TRBJ2-3, with a tentative D call TRBD2 (6 bases). V was pared by 0 bases and J by 6 bases, with 14 bases between. The germline gives CDR1 SGDLS, CDR2 YYNGEE. The CDR3 length is 15 residues. This CDR3 reads CASSVDPSGGDTQYF. CDR3 in DNA: TGTGCCAGCAGCGTAGACCCTAGTGGGGGGGATACGCAGTATTTT.